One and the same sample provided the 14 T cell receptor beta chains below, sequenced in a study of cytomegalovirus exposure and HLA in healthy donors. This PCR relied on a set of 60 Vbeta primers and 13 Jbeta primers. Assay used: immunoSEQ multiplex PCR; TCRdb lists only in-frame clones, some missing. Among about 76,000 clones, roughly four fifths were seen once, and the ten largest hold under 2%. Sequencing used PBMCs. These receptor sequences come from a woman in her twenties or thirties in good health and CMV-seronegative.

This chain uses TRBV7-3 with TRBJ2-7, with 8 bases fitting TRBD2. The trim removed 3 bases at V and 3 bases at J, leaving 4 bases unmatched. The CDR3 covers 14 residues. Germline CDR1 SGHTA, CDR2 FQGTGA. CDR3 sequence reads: CASSFSGSSYEQYF. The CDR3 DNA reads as TGTGCCAGCAGCTTCAGCGGGAGTAGCTACGAGCAGTACTTC.

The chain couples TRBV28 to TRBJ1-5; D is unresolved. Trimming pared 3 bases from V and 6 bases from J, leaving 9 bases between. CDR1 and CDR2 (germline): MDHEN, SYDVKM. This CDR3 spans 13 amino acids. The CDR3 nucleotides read TGTGCCAGCAGTTTGCTAGGATCTCAGCCCCAGCATTTT. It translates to CASSLLGSQPQHF.

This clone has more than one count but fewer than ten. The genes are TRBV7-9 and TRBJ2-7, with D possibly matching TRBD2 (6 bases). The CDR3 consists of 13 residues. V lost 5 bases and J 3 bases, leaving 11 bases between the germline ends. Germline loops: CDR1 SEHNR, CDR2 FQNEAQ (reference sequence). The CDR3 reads CASSTRDFYEQYF. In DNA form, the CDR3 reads TGTGCCAGCAGCACGCGGGATTTCTACGAGCAGTACTTC.

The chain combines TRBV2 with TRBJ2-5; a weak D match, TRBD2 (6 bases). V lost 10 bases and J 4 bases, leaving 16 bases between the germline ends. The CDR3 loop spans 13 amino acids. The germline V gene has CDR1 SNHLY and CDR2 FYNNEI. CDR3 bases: TGTGCCACCACGGGACTGGCTCTAGAGACCCAGTACTTC. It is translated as CATTGLALETQYF.

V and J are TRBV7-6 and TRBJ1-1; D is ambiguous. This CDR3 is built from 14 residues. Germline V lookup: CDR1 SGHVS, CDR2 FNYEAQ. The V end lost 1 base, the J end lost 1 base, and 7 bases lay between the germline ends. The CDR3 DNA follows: TGTGCCAGCAGCTTAGGTCGGGGGAACACTGAAGCTTTCTTT. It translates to CASSLGRGNTEAFF.

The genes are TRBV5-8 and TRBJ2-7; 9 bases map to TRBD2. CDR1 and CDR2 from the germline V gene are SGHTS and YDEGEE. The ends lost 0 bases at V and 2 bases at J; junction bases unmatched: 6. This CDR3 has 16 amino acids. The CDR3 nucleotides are TGTGCCAGCAGCTTGGCCGGGGTAGCGGGAGCCTACGAGCAGTACTTC. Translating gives CASSLAGVAGAYEQYF.

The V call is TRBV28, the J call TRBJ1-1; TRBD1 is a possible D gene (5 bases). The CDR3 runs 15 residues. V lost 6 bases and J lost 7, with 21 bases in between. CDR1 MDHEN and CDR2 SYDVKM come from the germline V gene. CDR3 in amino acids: CASSPGTLGQHEAFF. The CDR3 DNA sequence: TGTGCCAGCAGCCCCGGGACTCTGGGCCAACATGAAGCTTTCTTT.

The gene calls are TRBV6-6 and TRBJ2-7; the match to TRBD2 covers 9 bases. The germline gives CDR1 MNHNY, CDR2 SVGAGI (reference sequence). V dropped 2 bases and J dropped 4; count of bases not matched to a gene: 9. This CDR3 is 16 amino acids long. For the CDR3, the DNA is TGTGCCAGCAGTTACCCGCCTAGCGGGGTAAGGTACGAGCAGTACTTC. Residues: CASSYPPSGVRYEQYF.

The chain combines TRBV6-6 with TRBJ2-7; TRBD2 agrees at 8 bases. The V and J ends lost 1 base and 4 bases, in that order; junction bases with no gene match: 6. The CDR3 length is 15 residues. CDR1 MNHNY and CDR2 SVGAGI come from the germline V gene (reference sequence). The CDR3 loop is CASSYFPREGYEQYF. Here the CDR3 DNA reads TGTGCCAGCAGTTACTTTCCCCGGGAGGGGTACGAGCAGTACTTC.

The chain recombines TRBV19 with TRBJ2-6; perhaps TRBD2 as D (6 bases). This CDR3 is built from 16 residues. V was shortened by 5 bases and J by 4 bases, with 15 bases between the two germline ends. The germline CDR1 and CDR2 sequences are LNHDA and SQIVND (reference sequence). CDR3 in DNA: TGTGCCAGTAGTCCCCGGGGAGGCGTGGGGGCCAACGTCCTGACTTTC. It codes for CASSPRGGVGANVLTF.

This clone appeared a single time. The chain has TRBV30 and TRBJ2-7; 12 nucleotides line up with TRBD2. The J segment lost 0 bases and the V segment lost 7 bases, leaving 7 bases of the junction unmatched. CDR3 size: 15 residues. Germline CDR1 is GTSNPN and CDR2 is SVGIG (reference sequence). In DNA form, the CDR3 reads TGTGCCTCCCTAGCGGGAGGGCCACGCTCCTACGAGCAGTACTTC. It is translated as CASLAGGPRSYEQYF.

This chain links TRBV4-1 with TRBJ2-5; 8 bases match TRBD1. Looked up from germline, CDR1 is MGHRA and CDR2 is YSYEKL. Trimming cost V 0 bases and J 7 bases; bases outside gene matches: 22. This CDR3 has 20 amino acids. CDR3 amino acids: CASSQERGRTTGAHFGTQYF. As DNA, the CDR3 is TGCGCCAGCAGCCAAGAGAGGGGTCGTACGACAGGGGCCCACTTTGGGACCCAGTACTTC.

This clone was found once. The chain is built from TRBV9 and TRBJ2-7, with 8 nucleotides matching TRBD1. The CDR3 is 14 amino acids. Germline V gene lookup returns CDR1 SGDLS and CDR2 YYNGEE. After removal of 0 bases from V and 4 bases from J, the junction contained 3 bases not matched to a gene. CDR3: CASSVGGQVYEQYF. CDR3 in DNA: TGTGCCAGCAGCGTAGGGGGACAGGTATACGAGCAGTACTTC.

The CDR3 loop is CAISESVLAGGPTKSSYNEQFF. CDR3 in DNA: TGTGCCATCAGTGAGTCTGTACTAGCGGGAGGGCCCACCAAGAGCTCCTACAATGAGCAGTTCTTC. The chain employs TRBV10-3 and TRBJ2-1; the match to TRBD2 covers 13 bases. Germline CDR1 and CDR2: ENHRY and SYGVKD. The CDR3 covers 22 residues. Trimming cost V 0 bases and J 0 bases; bases outside gene matches: 14.